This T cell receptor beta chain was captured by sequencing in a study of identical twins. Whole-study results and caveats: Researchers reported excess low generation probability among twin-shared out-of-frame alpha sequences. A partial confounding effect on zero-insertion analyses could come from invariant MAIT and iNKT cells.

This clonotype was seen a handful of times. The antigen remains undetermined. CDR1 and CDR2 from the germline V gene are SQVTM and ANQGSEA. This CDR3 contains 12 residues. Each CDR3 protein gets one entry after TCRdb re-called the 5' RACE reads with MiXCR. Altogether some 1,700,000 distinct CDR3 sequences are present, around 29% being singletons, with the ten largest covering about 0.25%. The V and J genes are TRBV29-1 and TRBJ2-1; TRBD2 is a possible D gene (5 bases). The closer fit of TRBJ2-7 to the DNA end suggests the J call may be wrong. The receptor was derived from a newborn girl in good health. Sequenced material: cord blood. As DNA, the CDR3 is TGCAGCCCACTAGACACCTACAATGAGCAGTACTTC. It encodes CSPLDTYNEQYF.